The present T cell receptor (beta chain) was sequenced within a study of read filtering for tumor transcriptome and immune sequencing. Study-level information: Revised staging placed eight or nine patients in R-ISS I, about 16 in II, more than 5 in III. Study-level points and caveats: IR-seq and RNA-seq agreed better without single-read clonotypes.

The sample holds many counts of this clonotype. Its antigen is as yet unknown. From approximately 430 ng of RNA, a library with molecular barcoded alpha/delta and beta/gamma adaptors was made. A single record per CDR3 protein comes from TCRdb applying MiXCR to the reads. The data contain tens of thousands of distinct CDR3 sequences, about 12% of them singletons. Sequenced input: a population of CD138-negative cells sorted from bone marrow. This clonotype was obtained from a donor aged 40 or older with multiple myeloma.

The CDR3 loop reads CASSQDLHEQYF. For the CDR3, the DNA is TGCGCCAGCAGCCAAGATCTCCACGAGCAGTACTTC. This chain connects TRBV4-1 to TRBJ2-7, with D unclear. Per germline, CDR1 MGHRA and CDR2 YSYEKL. CDR3 length: 12 residues. Trimming removed 0 bases at V and 5 bases at J, with 5 bases between.